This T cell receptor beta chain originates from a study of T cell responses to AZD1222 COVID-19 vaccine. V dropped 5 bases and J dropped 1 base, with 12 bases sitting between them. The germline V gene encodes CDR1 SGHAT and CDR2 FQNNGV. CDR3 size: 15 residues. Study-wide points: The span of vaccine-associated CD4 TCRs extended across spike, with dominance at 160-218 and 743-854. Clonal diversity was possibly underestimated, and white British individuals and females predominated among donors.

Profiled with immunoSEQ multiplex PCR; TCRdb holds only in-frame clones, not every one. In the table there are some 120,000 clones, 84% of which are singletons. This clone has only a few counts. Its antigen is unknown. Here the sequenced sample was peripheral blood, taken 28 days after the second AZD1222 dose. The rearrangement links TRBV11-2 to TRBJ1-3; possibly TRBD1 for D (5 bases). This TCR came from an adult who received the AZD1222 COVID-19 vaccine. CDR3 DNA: TGTGCCAGCAGCGCAGGGCAGATATCTGGAAACACCATATATTTT. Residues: CASSAGQISGNTIYF.